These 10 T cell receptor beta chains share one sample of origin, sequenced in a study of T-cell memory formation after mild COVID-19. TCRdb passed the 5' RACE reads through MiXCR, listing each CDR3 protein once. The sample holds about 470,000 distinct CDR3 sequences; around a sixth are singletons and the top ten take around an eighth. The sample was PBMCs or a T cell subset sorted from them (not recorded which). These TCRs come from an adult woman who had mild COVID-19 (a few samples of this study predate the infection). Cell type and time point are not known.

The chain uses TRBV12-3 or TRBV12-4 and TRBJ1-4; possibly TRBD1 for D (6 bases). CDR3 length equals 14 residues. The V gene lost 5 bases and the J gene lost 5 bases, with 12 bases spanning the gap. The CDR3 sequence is CASSGDRWNEKLFF. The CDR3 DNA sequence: TGTGCCAGCAGTGGCGACAGGTGGAATGAAAAACTGTTTTTT.

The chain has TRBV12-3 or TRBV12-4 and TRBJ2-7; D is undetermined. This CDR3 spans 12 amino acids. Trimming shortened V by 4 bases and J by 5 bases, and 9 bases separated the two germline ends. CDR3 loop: CASSWGVDEQYF. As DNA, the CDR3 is TGTGCCAGCAGTTGGGGTGTCGACGAGCAGTACTTC.

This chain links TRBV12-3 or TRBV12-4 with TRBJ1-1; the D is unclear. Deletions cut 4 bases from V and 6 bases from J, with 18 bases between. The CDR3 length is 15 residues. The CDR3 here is CASSSHVGFLAEAFF. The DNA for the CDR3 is TGTGCCAGCAGTTCTCATGTGGGCTTTCTCGCTGAAGCTTTCTTT.

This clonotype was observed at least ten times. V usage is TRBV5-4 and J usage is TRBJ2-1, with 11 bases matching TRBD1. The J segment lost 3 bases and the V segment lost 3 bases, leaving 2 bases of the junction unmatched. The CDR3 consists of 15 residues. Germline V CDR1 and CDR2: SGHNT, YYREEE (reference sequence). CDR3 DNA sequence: TGTGCCAGCAGCTGGGGGACAGGGGGCTACAATGAGCAGTTCTTC. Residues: CASSWGTGGYNEQFF.

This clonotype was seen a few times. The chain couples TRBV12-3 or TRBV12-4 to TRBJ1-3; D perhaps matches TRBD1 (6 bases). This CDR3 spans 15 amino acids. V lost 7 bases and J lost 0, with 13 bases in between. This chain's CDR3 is CASKDSIRSGNTIYF. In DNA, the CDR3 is TGTGCCAGCAAGGACAGCATACGCTCTGGAAACACCATATATTTT.

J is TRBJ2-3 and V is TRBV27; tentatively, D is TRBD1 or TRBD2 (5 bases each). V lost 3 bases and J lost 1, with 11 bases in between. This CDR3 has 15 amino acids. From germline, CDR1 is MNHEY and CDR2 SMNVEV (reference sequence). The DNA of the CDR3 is TGTGCCAGCAGTTTCTTGGGGGAAGGCACAGATACGCAGTATTTT. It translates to CASSFLGEGTDTQYF.

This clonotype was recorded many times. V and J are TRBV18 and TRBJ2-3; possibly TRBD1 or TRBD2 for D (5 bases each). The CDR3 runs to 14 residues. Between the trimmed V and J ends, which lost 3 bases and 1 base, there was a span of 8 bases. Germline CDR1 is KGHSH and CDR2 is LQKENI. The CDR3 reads CASSPRDRTDTQYF. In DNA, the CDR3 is TGTGCCAGCTCACCCCGGGACCGCACAGATACGCAGTATTTT.

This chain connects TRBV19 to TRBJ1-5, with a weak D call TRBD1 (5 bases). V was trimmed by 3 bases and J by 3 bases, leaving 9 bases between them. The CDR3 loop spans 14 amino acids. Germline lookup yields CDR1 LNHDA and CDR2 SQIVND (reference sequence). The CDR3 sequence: CASSIQGYNQPQHF. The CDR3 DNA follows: TGTGCCAGTAGTATCCAGGGTTACAATCAGCCCCAGCATTTT. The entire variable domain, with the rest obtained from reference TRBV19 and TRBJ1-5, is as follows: DGGITQSPKYLFRKEGQNVTLSCEQNLNHDAMYWYRQDPGQGLRLIYYSQIVNDFQKGDIAEGYSVSREKKESFPLTVTSAQKNPTAFYLCASSIQGYNQPQHFGDGTRLSIL.

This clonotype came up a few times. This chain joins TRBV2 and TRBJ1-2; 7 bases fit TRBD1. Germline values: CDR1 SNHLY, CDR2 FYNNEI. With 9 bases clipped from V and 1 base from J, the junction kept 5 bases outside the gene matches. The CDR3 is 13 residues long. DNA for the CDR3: TGTGCCAGTGCCGGGACAGTTAACTATGGCTACACCTTC. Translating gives CASAGTVNYGYTF.

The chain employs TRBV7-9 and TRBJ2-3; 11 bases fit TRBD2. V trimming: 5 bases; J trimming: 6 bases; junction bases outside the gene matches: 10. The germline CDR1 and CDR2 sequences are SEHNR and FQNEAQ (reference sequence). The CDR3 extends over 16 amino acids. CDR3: CASSPYSTSGEDTQYF. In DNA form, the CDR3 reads TGTGCCAGCAGCCCCTATTCGACTAGCGGGGAGGATACGCAGTATTTT.